This T cell receptor (beta chain) was captured by sequencing in a study of cytomegalovirus exposure and HLA in healthy donors. Study-wide points: Later analysis suggested most CMV-associated TCR beta chains were HLA-restricted. Presence/absence analyses rested on an assumption that sequencing depth was roughly uniform across donors.

It was with 60 Vbeta and 13 Jbeta primers that the PCR ran. TCRdb's table, derived via immunoSEQ multiplex PCR, lists solely in-frame clones and lacks some. The repertoire holds approximately 150,000 clones, 65% to 80% seen once, with about 2.4% in the top ten. A remark on this clone: Its target is unknown.

With 1 base removed from V and 0 bases from J, the gap between germline ends came to 9 bases. This CDR3 is built from 15 residues. Looked up from germline, CDR1 is LGHNA and CDR2 is YNFKEQ. The specimen was PBMCs. V gene TRBV4-2 combines with J gene TRBJ1-2; D is unresolved. The TCR originated in a woman in her thirties or forties in good health and CMV-seropositive. The CDR3 spells CASSQGLAANYGYTF. The CDR3 DNA reads as TGTGCCAGCAGCCAAGGTCTGGCAGCTAACTATGGCTACACCTTC.